These 16 T cell receptor beta chains came from one sample sequenced in a study of response to subunit inactivated influenza vaccine. TCRdb independently ran MiXCR on the RT-PCR reads; one entry per CDR3 protein. Seen here are 630,000 or so distinct CDR3 sequences, approximately 15% observed once, and the top ten hold around 10%. This specimen consisted of PBMCs from blood, obtained approximately 12 days after vaccination. These receptors all stem from a man aged 50 to 59 who received an inactivated influenza vaccine.

This clonotype turned up a few times. J is TRBJ2-7 and V is TRBV7-2; 13 bases line up with TRBD2. Unmatched junction bases numbered 7, after V lost 5 bases and J lost 3 bases. Germline CDR1 reads SGHTA; CDR2 reads FQGNSA. The CDR3 spans 16 residues. CDR3 nucleotides: TGTGCCAGCAGCGCTACACTAGCGGGAGGGTACTACGAGCAGTACTTC. It translates to CASSATLAGGYYEQYF. Looking up the rest from reference TRBV7-2 and TRBJ2-7 gives the full variable domain: GAGVSQSPSNKVTEKGKDVELRCDPISGHTALYWYRQSLGQGLEFLIYFQGNSAPDKSGLPSDRFSAERTGGSVSTLTIQRTQQEDSAVYLCASSATLAGGYYEQYFGPGTRLTVT.

This clonotype was counted ten times or more. J is TRBJ2-1 and V is TRBV24-1; D remains unclear. Germline loops: CDR1 KGHDR, CDR2 SFDVKD. V lost 4 bases and J lost 4, with 10 bases in between. The CDR3 consists of 14 residues. The CDR3 protein is CATSEGRSYNEQFF. CDR3 bases: TGTGCCACCAGTGAGGGCAGGAGTTACAATGAGCAGTTCTTC.

There are a few counts of this clonotype. The chain has TRBV5-6 and TRBJ1-4; D not certain. The CDR3 is 14 amino acids. Germline values: CDR1 SGHDT, CDR2 YYEEEE. Trimming took 4 bases from V and 1 from J, leaving 8 bases between them. The CDR3 coding sequence is TGTGCCAGCAGCCAAGTTGGAACTAATGAAAAACTGTTTTTT. Amino acids: CASSQVGTNEKLFF.

This sequence joins TRBV7-4 and TRBJ1-5; no firm D call. Trimming removed 6 bases at V and 0 bases at J, with 9 bases between. CDR1 and CDR2 from the germline V gene are SGHVT and SQSDAQ. This CDR3 has 14 residues. The DNA of the CDR3 is TGTGCCAGCAGTTACACCATTAGCAATCAGCCCCAGCATTTT. This codes for CASSYTISNQPQHF.

This clonotype was counted between two and nine times. The rearrangement joins TRBV12-3 or TRBV12-4 to TRBJ2-7, with unresolved D. With 2 bases removed from V and 2 bases from J, the gap between germline ends came to 7 bases. The CDR3 sequence is 13 residues long. CDR3 sequence reads: CASSLQNTYEQYF. The CDR3 DNA follows: TGTGCCAGCAGTTTACAAAACACCTACGAGCAGTACTTC.

This clonotype was detected only a few times. The rearrangement links TRBV4-3 to TRBJ1-2, with TRBD1 matching over 8 bases. Germline V gene sequence: CDR1 LGHNA, CDR2 YSLEER. J was trimmed by 4 bases and V by 3 bases; bases with no gene match: 7. The length of the CDR3 is 15 residues. CDR3 DNA sequence: TGCGCCAGCAGCCAGACGCACACAGGGGGCTATGGCTACACCTTC. It codes for CASSQTHTGGYGYTF.

This clonotype was picked up many times. The chain joins TRBV20-1 to TRBJ2-7; TRBD1 aligns across 7 bases. Germline trimming cut 4 bases from V and 3 bases from J; bases unmatched to any gene: 6. Germline V gene sequence: CDR1 DFQATT, CDR2 SNEGSKA (reference sequence). This CDR3 has 13 residues. CDR3 in amino acids: CSATSGGDYEQYF. For the CDR3, the DNA is TGCAGTGCTACCTCAGGGGGTGACTACGAGCAGTACTTC.

The chain carries TRBV29-1 and TRBJ2-1; no clear D gene. The length of the CDR3 is 11 residues. The germline V gene has CDR1 SQVTM and CDR2 ANQGSEA. V was clipped by 6 bases and J by 4 bases, with 7 bases between them. The chain's CDR3 is CSVIEYNEQFF. CDR3 DNA: TGCAGCGTGATAGAGTACAATGAGCAGTTCTTC.

This chain connects TRBV6-2 or TRBV6-3 to TRBJ1-5; TRBD1 aligns across 7 bases. CDR3 length equals 16 residues. V gave up 2 bases and J gave up 1 base; unmatched junction bases: 5. Germline V gene sequence: CDR1 MNHEY, CDR2 SVGEGT. CDR3 protein: CASSYVGQLSNQPQHF. The CDR3 region has the DNA TGTGCCAGCAGTTACGTGGGACAGCTAAGCAATCAGCCCCAGCATTTT.

Only a few counts were recorded for this clonotype. This rearrangement joins TRBV7-2 to TRBJ2-5; 8 bases map to TRBD2. J lost 2 bases, V lost 5 bases, and 7 bases had no gene match. The CDR3 extends over 15 amino acids. Germline lookup yields CDR1 SGHTA and CDR2 FQGNSA. The CDR3 is CASSRKAGVQETQYF. The CDR3 DNA reads as TGTGCCAGCAGCAGAAAAGCGGGGGTACAAGAGACCCAGTACTTC.

The chain joins TRBV11-2 to TRBJ2-2, with 10 bases aligning to TRBD2. With V trimmed by 6 bases and J by 6 bases, 10 bases remained unmatched. Per germline, CDR1 SGHAT and CDR2 FQNNGV. The CDR3 is 16 amino acids. DNA of the CDR3: TGTGCCAGCAGGCCGTTTGGGACTAGCGTTGCCGGGGAGCTGTTTTTT. Translated, it gives CASRPFGTSVAGELFF.

This clonotype was seen many times. The J gene is TRBJ2-1, the V gene TRBV12-3 or TRBV12-4; no definite D call. This CDR3 has 11 amino acids. V lost 6 bases to trimming and J lost 5 bases, with 5 bases between them. The chain's CDR3 is CASSSNNEQFF. CDR3 nucleotide sequence: TGTGCCAGCAGCTCAAACAATGAGCAGTTCTTC.

This clonotype was counted only a few times. The V and J genes are TRBV12-3 or TRBV12-4 and TRBJ2-5; 7 nucleotides align to TRBD2. The CDR3 has 15 residues. The ends lost 8 bases at V and 5 bases at J; junction bases unmatched: 14. In DNA, the CDR3 is TGTGCCAGCTCAGGATCTGGGACTATGATGGAGACCCAGTACTTC. This codes for CASSGSGTMMETQYF.

In its sample, this clonotype was seen once. This rearrangement joins TRBV7-9 to TRBJ2-2; a weak D match, TRBD2 (6 bases). The CDR3 is 13 amino acids. Between the trimmed V and J ends, which lost 4 bases and 8 bases, there was a span of 11 bases. Germline CDR1 is SEHNR and CDR2 is FQNEAQ (reference sequence). CDR3 amino acids: CASSSRREGELFF. DNA of the CDR3: TGTGCCAGCAGCTCCAGGAGGGAAGGGGAGCTGTTTTTT. Based on the CDR3 plus reference TRBV7-9 and TRBJ2-2, the full variable domain is DTGVSQNPRHKITKRGQNVTFRCDPISEHNRLYWYRQTLGQGPEFLTYFQNEAQLEKSRLLSDRFSAERPKGSFSTLEIQRTEQGDSAMYLCASSSRREGELFFGEGSRLTVL.

A few counts support this clonotype. The J gene is TRBJ2-7, the V gene TRBV28; no clear D. Per the germline V gene, CDR1 is MDHEN and CDR2 is SYDVKM. The length of the CDR3 is 13 residues. Between the trimmed V and J ends, which lost 4 bases and 2 bases, there was a span of 9 bases. The CDR3 region has the DNA TGTGCCAGCAGTTCCCCCAGAACCTACGAGCAGTACTTC. This translates into CASSSPRTYEQYF.

The chain has TRBV7-8 and TRBJ2-5; 8 nucleotides match TRBD2. Germline V gives CDR1 SGHVS, CDR2 FQNEAQ. V lost 5 bases to trimming and J lost 4 bases; unmatched junction nucleotides: 12. The CDR3 covers 16 residues. The DNA for the CDR3 is TGTGCCAGCAGCGTTTCCGGGACTAGGGTTCGAGAGACCCAGTACTTC. It codes for CASSVSGTRVRETQYF.